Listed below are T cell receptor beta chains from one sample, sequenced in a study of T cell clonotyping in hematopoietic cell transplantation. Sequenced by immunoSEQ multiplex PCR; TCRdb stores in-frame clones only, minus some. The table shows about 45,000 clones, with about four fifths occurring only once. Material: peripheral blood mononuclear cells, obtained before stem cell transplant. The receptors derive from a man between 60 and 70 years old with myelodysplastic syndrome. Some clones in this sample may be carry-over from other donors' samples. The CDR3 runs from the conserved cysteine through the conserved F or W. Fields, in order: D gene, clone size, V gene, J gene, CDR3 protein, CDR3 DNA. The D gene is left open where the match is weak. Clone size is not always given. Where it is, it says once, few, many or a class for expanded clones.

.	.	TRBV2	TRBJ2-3	CASRDRISRTDTQYF	TGTGCCAGCAGAGACAGGATCTCCCGCACAGATACGCAGTATTTT
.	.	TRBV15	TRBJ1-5	CATSRTDSNQPQHF	TGTGCCACCAGCAGAACGGACAGCAATCAGCCCCAGCATTTT
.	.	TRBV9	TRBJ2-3	CASSVQNSGGDTQYF	TGTGCCAGCAGCGTCCAGAATTCGGGTGGAGATACGCAGTATTTT
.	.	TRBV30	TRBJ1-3	CAWEGGSSGNTIYF	TGTGCCTGGGAGGGGGGTAGCTCTGGAAACACCATATATTTT
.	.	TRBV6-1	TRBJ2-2	CASRPGTPYTGELFF	TGTGCCAGCAGACCCGGGACACCCTACACCGGGGAGCTGTTTTTT
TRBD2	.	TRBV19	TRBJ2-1	CASSRTLAGVYNEQFF	TGTGCCAGTAGTCGGACACTAGCGGGGGTATACAATGAGCAGTTCTTC
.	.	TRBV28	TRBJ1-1	CASSSPGRRNTEAFF	TGTGCCAGCAGTTCTCCGGGACGGAGGAACACTGAAGCTTTCTTT
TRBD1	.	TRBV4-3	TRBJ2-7	CASSQEWVRGSYEQYF	TGCGCCAGCAGCCAGGAGTGGGTCAGGGGGTCTTACGAGCAGTACTTC
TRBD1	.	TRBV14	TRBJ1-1	CASSQDLGDREAFF	TGTGCCAGCAGCCAAGACCTGGGGGACAGGGAAGCTTTCTTT
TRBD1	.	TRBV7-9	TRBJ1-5	CASSFWTGTFGNQPQHF	TGTGCCAGCAGCTTTTGGACAGGCACTTTTGGAAATCAGCCCCAGCATTTT
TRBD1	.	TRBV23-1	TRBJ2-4	CASSIPTGLLAKNIQYF	TGCGCCAGCAGCATCCCGACAGGGTTACTAGCCAAAAACATTCAGTACTTC
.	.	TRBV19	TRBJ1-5	CASSRGSTTPSNQPQHF	TGTGCCAGTAGTCGGGGGAGCACAACCCCGTCTAATCAGCCCCAGCATTTT
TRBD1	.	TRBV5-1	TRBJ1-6	CASSSDRANSPLHF	TGCGCCAGCAGTTCCGACAGGGCGAATTCACCCCTCCACTTT
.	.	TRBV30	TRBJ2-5	CAWAVLGAVQETQYF	TGTGCCTGGGCAGTATTGGGCGCGGTCCAAGAGACCCAGTACTTC
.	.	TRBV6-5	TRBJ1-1	CASSYLPQGAFF	TGTGCCAGCAGTTACCTTCCCCAGGGAGCTTTCTTT
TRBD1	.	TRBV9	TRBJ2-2	CASSPRDRGSTGELFF	TGTGCCAGCAGCCCGCGGGACAGGGGATCGACCGGGGAGCTGTTTTTT
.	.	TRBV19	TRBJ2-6	CASTADESFISGANVLTF	TGTGCCAGTACCGCAGATGAAAGCTTCATCTCTGGGGCCAACGTCCTGACTTTC
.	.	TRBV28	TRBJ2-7	CASRSDETYEQYF	TGTGCCAGCAGATCGGACGAAACCTACGAGCAGTACTTC
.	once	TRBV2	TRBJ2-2	CASSGRATGFGELFF	TGTGCCAGCAGTGGGAGGGCCACAGGGTTCGGGGAGCTGTTTTTT
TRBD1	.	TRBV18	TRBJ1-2	CASSPPTGVYGYTF	TGTGCCAGCTCACCTCCGACAGGGGTCTATGGCTACACCTTC
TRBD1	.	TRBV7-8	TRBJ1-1	CASSFSRQGSTEAFF	TGTGCCAGCAGCTTCTCCAGACAGGGGAGCACTGAAGCTTTCTTT
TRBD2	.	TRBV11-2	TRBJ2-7	CASSLESGGPYEQYF	TGTGCCAGCAGCTTAGAATCGGGGGGTCCCTACGAGCAGTACTTC
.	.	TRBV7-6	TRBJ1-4	CASSSTVGLNEKLFF	TGTGCCAGCAGCTCGACAGTGGGACTTAATGAAAAACTGTTTTTT
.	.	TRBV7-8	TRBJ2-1	CASSPTPGRSYNEQFF	TGTGCCAGCAGCCCAACCCCTGGGCGCTCCTACAATGAGCAGTTCTTC
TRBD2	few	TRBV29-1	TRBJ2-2	CSVNGLAGDRTGELFF	TGCAGCGTTAATGGACTAGCGGGGGACCGCACCGGGGAGCTGTTTTTT
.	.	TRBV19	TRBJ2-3	CASSIGGGTDTQYF	TGTGCCAGTAGCATTGGGGGTGGCACAGATACGCAGTATTTT
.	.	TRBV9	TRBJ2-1	CASSVQGTNEQFF	TGTGCCAGCAGCGTTCAGGGTACAAATGAGCAGTTCTTC